One TCR beta chain is described in this entry. Ten or more counts support this clonotype. The antigen it binds to is not known. The input lacks base qualities; no much larger clone sits a single base away. Libraries of naive CD8 T cells were built from approximately 20,000 to 980,000 sorted cells, with 10%, 30% or 50% of the purified RNA used. On a BD FACSAria II, naive CD8 T cells were FACS-sorted as CD8+CD4-CCR7+CD45RA+ and collected into RLT Plus buffer. Roughly ten TCR copies' worth of Jurkat RNA were spiked into roughly 20,000-1,000,000 naive CD8 T cell samples to test detection sensitivity. Enrichment of CD8 T cells was done with RosetteSep CD8+ T Cell Enrichment Cocktail plus Ficoll-Paque, and ACK red cell lysis came afterward. Library generation was performed with PCR. Sequencing was carried out with an Illumina HiSeq 4000. Bulk TCR libraries were prepared as previously described, using TCR primers listed in Table S5. Total RNA was purified with the Qiagen AllPrep DNA/RNA kit. Before analysis, reads from multiple sequencing runs of one library were combined. The paper's data handling went like this. Reads were retained only if the reads had an exact TCR constant sequence, and the retained reads were trimmed to 150 nt and grouped according to their 12-nt molecular barcodes. Reads in each barcode group were sub-clustered using a 15% Levenshtein threshold, and a quality-weighted consensus sequence was built for each RNA molecule. Non-functional sequences were removed, as were lower-count sequences one edit away from another. Based on fitting two negative binomial distributions, any barcode sub-cluster with under 20% of the maximum read count was discarded. In-frame beta chains were kept once TCRdb had trimmed the public reads at Q25 with fastp and called clones with MiXCR. Here each entry gathers all rows of one CDR3 protein and keeps the most common genes and DNA. TCRdb's processing, not the authors' own work, is the source of the V and J calls. Across this sample there are approximately 670,000 distinct CDR3 sequences, with just under 20% seen only once. The ten biggest clones cover about 0.9% of the sample.

The data were obtained in a study of molecular identifiers for immune sequencing clone quantification listed by TCRdb under 2018. For context, the study as a whole: For a replicate experiment, RNA from roughly 20,000 or 100,000 naive CD8 T cells was divided into five aliquots, and four of the five aliquots were sequenced. This methods study used CD8 T cells to benchmark TCR RNA copy counting and molecular-identifier clustering-based TCR repertoire sequencing (MIDCIRS).

Findings and caveats that apply to the study as a whole: When barcode sub-clustering was left out, chimeric consensus sequences inflated TCR diversity, with chimeras reaching as high as 47%. Highly expanded clone sizes could be underestimated if identical TCR molecules share a barcode. In CMV-specific effector cells, clones with more than 20 RNA copies contained over 97% of molecules, whereas in naive cells such clones contained under 1% of molecules. The naive libraries included spiked-in Jurkat TCR RNA (roughly 11 copies' worth), and this RNA is not part of the donor repertoire. Modeling estimated approximately 3 recovered TCR RNA copies per cell, compared with about ten by digital PCR, which implies roughly 30% capture efficiency. Even against a background of about 960,000 naive CD8 T cells, spiked-in Jurkat TCR RNA amounting to a single cell's worth was reported to be detectable.

The clonotype was recovered from a human donor in good health. Some libraries in this study had Jurkat cell RNA spiked in. Sequenced material: naive CD8+ T cells from blood, with Jurkat cell RNA spiked in. Explained via the paper, the cell subset or site label denotes: FACS-sorted CD8+CD4-CCR7+CD45RA+ naive T cells.

The CDR3 protein is CASSIDAGGGVPQHF. At the DNA level, the sequence is TGTGCCAGTAGTATAGATGCAGGGGGAGGAGTACCCCAGCATTTT. The sequence is built from TRBV19 and TRBJ1-5; TRBD1 fits 7 bases in the junction. CDR1 LNHDA and CDR2 SQIVND are derived from the germline V gene (reference sequence). The CDR3 holds 15 amino acids from the cysteine to the phenylalanine. The CDR3 DNA has 45 bases and is translated from base 1. V ends up 0 bases short and J 10 bases short, with an unmatched junction base count of 9.